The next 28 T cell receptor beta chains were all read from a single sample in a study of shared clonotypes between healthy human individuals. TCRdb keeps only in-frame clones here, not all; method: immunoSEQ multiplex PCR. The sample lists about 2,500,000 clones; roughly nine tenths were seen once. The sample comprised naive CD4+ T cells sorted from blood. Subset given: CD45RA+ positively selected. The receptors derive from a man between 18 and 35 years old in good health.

The CDR3 DNA reads TGTGCCAGCAGCAAACCGGGACCGCAGTACTTC. This translates into CASSKPGPQYF. The V and J genes are TRBV6-5 and TRBJ2-5; TRBD1 or TRBD2 may be the D gene (5 bases each). Trimming stripped 6 bases from V and 11 bases from J, with 13 bases between. This CDR3 is 11 amino acids long. The germline CDR1 and CDR2 sequences are MNHEY and SVGAGI.

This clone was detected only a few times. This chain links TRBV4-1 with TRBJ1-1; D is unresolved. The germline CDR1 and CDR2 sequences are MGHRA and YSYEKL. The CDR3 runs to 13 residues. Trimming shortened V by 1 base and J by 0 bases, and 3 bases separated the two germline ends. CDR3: CASSQGMNTEAFF. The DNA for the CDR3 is TGCGCCAGCAGCCAAGGGATGAACACTGAAGCTTTCTTT.

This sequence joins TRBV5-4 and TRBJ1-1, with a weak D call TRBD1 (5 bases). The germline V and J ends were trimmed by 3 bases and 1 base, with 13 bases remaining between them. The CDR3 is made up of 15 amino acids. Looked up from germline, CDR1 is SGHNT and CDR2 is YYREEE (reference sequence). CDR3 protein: CASSSATDRNTEAFF. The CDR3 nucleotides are TGTGCCAGCAGCTCCGCCACAGACAGGAACACTGAAGCTTTCTTT.

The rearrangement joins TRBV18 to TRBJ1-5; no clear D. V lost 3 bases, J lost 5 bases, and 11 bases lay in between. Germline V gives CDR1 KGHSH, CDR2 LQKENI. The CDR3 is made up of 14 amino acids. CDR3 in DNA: TGTGCCAGCTCACCTTCGTCCATAGATCAGCCCCAGCATTTT. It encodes CASSPSSIDQPQHF.

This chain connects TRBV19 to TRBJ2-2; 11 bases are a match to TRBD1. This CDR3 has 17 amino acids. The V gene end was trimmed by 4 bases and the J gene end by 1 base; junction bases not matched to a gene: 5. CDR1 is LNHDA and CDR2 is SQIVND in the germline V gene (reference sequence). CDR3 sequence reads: CASSKRTGGLNTGELFF. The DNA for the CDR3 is TGTGCCAGTAGTAAGAGGACAGGGGGCTTGAACACCGGGGAGCTGTTTTTT. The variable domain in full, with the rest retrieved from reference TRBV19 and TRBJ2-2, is DGGITQSPKYLFRKEGQNVTLSCEQNLNHDAMYWYRQDPGQGLRLIYYSQIVNDFQKGDIAEGYSVSREKKESFPLTVTSAQKNPTAFYLCASSKRTGGLNTGELFFGEGSRLTVL.

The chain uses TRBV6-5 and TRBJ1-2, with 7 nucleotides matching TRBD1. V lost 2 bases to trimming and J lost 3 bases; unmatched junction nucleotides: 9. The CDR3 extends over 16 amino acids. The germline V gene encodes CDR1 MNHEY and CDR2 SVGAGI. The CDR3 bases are TGTGCCAGCAGTTACGCCGGGACAGAGGTTTACTATGGCTACACCTTC. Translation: CASSYAGTEVYYGYTF.

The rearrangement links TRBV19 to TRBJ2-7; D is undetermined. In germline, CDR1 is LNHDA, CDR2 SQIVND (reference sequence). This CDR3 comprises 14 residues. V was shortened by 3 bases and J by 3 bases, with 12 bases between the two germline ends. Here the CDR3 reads CASSIGQSYYEQYF. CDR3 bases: TGTGCCAGTAGTATTGGCCAGTCCTACTACGAGCAGTACTTC.

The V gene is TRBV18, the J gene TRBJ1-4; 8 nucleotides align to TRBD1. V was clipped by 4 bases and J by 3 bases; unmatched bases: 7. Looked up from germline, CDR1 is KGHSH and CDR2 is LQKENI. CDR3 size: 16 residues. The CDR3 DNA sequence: TGTGCCAGCTCACTCCGGCAGGGGGCGGCTAATGAAAAACTGTTTTTT. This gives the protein CASSLRQGAANEKLFF. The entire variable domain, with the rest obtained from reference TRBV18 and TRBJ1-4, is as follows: NAGVMQNPRHLVRRRGQEARLRCSPMKGHSHVYWYRQLPEEGLKFMVYLQKENIIDESGMPKERFSAEFPKEGPSILRIQQVVRGDSAAYFCASSLRQGAANEKLFFGSGTQLSVL.

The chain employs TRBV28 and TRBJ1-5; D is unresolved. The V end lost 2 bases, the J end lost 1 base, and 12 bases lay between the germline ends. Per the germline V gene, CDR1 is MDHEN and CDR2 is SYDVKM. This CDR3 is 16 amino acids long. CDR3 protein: CASSLHVRPSNQPQHF. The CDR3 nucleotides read TGTGCCAGCAGTTTACATGTGCGTCCGAGCAATCAGCCCCAGCATTTT.

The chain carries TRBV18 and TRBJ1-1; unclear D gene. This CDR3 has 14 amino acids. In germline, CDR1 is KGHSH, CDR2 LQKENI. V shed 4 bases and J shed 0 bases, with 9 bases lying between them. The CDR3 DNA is TGTGCCAGCTCACTCGGGTTCATGAACACTGAAGCTTTCTTT. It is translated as CASSLGFMNTEAFF.

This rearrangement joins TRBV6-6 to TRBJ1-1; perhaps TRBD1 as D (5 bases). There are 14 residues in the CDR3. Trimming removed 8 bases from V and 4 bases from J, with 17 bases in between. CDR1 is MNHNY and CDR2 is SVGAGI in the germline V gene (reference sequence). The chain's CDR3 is CASSSLSRVTEAFF. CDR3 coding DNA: TGTGCCAGCTCCTCCCTGTCCAGGGTCACTGAAGCTTTCTTT.

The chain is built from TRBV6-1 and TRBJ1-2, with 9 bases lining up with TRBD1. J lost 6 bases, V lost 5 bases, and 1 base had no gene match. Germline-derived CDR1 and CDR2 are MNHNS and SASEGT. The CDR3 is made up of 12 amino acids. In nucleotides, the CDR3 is TGTGCCAGCAGTACAGGGGGCCATGGCTACACCTTC. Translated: CASSTGGHGYTF.

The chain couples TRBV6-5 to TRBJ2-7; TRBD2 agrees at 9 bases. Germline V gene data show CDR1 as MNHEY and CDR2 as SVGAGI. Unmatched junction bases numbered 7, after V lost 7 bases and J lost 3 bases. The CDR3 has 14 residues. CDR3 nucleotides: TGTGCCAGCATGCCTAGCGGGAAGAACTACGAGCAGTACTTC. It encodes CASMPSGKNYEQYF.

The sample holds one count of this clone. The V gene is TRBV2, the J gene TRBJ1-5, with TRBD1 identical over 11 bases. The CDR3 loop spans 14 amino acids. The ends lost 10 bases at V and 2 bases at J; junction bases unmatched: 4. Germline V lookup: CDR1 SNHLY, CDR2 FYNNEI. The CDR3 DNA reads TGTGCCAAGGGGACAGGGGGGCGCAATCAGCCCCAGCATTTT. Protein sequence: CAKGTGGRNQPQHF.

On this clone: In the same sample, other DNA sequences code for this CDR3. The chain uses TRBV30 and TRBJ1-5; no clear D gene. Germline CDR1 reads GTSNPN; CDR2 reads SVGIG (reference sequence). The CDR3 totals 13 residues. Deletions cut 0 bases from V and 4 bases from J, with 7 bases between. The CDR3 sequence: CAWSVDGNQPQHF. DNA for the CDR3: TGTGCCTGGAGTGTAGACGGGAATCAGCCCCAGCATTTT.

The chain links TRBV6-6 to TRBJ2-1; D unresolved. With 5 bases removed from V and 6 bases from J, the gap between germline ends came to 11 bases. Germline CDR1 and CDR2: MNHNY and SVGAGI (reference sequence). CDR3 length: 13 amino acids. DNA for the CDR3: TGTGCCAGCAGTGGAACCCCGGGCAATGAGCAGTTCTTC. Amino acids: CASSGTPGNEQFF.

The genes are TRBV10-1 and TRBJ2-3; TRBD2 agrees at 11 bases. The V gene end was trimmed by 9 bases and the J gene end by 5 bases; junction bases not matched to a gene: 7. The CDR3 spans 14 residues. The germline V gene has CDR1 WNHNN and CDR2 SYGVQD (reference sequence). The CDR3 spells CASSSGGLGDTQYF. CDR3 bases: TGCGCCAGTTCTAGCGGGGGGCTGGGAGATACGCAGTATTTT.

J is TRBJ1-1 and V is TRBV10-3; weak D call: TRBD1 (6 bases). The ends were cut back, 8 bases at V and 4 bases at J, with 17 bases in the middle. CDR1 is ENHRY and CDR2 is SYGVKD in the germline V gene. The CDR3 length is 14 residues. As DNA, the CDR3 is TGTGCCATCCGGGCCGGGGGCCGTAGCACTGAAGCTTTCTTT. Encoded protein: CAIRAGGRSTEAFF.

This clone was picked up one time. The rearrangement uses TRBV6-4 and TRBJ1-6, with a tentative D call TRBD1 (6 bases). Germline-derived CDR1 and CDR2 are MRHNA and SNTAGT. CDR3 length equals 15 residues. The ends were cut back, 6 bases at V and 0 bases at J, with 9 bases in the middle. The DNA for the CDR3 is TGTGCCAGCAGCGGACAGTACTCCTATAATTCACCCCTCCACTTT. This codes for CASSGQYSYNSPLHF.

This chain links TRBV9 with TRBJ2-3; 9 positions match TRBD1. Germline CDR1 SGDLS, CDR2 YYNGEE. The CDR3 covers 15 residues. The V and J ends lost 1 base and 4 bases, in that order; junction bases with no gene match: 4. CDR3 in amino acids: CASSVRDRVADTQYF. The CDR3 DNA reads TGTGCCAGCAGCGTAAGGGACAGGGTAGCAGATACGCAGTATTTT.

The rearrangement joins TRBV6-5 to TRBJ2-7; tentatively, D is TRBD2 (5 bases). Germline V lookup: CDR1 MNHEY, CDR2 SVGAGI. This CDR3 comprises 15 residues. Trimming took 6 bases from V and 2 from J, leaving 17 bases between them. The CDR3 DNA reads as TGTGCCAGCAGCAGGACTTCAACGGGCGCCTACGAGCAGTACTTC. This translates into CASSRTSTGAYEQYF.

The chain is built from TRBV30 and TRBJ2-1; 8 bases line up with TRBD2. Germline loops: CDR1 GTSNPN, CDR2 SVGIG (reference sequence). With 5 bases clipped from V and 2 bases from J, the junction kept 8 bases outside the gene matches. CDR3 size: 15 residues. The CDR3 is CAWGLRGGAYNEQFF. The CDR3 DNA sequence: TGTGCCTGGGGCCTCCGGGGGGGCGCCTACAATGAGCAGTTCTTC.

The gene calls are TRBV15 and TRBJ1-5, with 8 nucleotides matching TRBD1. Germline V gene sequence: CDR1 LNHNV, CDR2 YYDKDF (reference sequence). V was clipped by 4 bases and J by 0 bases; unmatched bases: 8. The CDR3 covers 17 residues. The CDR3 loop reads CATSMGGTGASNQPQHF. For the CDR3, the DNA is TGTGCCACCAGCATGGGGGGGACAGGCGCTAGCAATCAGCCCCAGCATTTT.

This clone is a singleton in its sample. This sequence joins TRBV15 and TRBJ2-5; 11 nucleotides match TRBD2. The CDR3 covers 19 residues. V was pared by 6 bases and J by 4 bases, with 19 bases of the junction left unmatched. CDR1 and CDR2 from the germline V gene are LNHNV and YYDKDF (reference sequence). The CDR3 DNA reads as TGTGCCACCAGTAACCAGGGTATTTTGACTAGCGGGGAGGGAGAGACCCAGTACTTC. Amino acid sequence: CATSNQGILTSGEGETQYF. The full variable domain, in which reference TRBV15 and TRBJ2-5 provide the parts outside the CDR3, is DAMVIQNPRYQVTQFGKPVTLSCSQTLNHNVMYWYQQKSSQAPKLLFHYYDKDFNNEADTPDNFQSRRPNTSFCFLDIRSPGLGDTAMYLCATSNQGILTSGEGETQYFGPGTRLLVL.

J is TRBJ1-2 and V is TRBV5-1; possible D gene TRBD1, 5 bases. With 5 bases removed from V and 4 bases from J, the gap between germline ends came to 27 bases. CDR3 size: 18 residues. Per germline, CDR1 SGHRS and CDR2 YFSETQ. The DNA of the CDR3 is TGCGCCAGCAGGGGGAGTCCGCCCGGGGCCCCGGGGCTCTATGGCTACACCTTC. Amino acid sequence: CASRGSPPGAPGLYGYTF.

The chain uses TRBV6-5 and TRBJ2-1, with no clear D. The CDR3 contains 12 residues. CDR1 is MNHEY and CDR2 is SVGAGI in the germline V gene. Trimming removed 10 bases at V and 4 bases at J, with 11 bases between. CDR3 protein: CATSDPYNEQFF. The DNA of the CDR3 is TGTGCCACTTCCGACCCGTACAATGAGCAGTTCTTC.

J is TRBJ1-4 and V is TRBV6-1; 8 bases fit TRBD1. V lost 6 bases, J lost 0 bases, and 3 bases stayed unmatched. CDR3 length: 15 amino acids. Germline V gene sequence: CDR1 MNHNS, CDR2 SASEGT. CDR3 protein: CASSRTGPTNEKLFF. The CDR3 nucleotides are TGTGCCAGCAGCCGGACAGGGCCAACTAATGAAAAACTGTTTTTT.

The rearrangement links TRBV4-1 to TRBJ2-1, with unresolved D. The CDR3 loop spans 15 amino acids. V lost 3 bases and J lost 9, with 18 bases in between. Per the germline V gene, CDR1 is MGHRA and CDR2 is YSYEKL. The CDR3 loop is CASSQDPSVPVEQFF. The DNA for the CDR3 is TGCGCCAGCAGCCAGGATCCATCAGTCCCGGTTGAGCAGTTCTTC.